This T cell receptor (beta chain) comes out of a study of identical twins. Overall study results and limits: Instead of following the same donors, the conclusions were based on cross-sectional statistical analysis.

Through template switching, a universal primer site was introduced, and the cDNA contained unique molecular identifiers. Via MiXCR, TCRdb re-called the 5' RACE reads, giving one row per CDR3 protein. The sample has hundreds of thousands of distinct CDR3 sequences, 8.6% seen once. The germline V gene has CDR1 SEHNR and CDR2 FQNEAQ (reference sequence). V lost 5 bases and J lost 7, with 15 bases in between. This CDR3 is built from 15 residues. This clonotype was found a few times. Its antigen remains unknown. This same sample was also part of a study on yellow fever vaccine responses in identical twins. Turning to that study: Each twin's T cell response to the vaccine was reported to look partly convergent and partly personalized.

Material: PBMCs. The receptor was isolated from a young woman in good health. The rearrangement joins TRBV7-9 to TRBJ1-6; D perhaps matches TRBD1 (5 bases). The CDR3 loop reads CASSQTGGRNSPLHF. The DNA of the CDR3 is TGTGCCAGCAGCCAAACCGGGGGGAGGAATTCACCCCTCCACTTT.